These T cell receptor beta chains were read from a single sample in a study of radiotherapy plus CTLA-4 blockade in lung cancer. Method: immunoSEQ multiplex PCR; TCRdb's copy keeps in-frame clones and lacks some. The sample holds 55,000 to 80,000 clones, over 75% seen once. The specimen comprised peripheral blood, sampled from a patient treated with radiotherapy plus ipilimumab. All receptors derive from a human donor with non-small cell lung cancer that progressed on radiotherapy plus ipilimumab. Both conserved end residues are part of each CDR3. A D gene is named only where the DNA matches it firmly. For some rows the clone size is stated as once, few or many, or as a class when expanded; others skip it.

D gene: TRBD2
J gene: TRBJ2-5
V gene: TRBV5-1
clone size: .
CDR3 DNA: TGCGCCAGCAGTCCTCTCGGACTAGCGGGAGTAGAGACCCAGTACTTC
CDR3 protein: CASSPLGLAGVETQYF

D gene: .
J gene: TRBJ2-3
V gene: TRBV29-1
clone size: .
CDR3 DNA: TGCAGTGGTCCTAGAAGACGCACAGATACGCAGTATTTT
CDR3 protein: CSGPRRRTDTQYF

D gene: TRBD1
J gene: TRBJ2-1
V gene: TRBV2
clone size: .
CDR3 DNA: TGTGCCAGCAGGATTGACAGGGGGGAATACAATGAGCAGTTCTTC
CDR3 protein: CASRIDRGEYNEQFF

D gene: .
J gene: TRBJ2-7
V gene: TRBV12-5
clone size: .
CDR3 DNA: TGTGCTAGTGGTCCCCAGGGGCTGACGGTCCACGAGCAGTACTTC
CDR3 protein: CASGPQGLTVHEQYF

D gene: .
J gene: TRBJ2-2
V gene: TRBV19
clone size: .
CDR3 DNA: TGTGCCAGTAGTATGAGTGTCGGGGAGCTGTTTTTT
CDR3 protein: CASSMSVGELFF

D gene: .
J gene: TRBJ1-1
V gene: TRBV5-5
clone size: .
CDR3 DNA: TGTGCCAGCAGCTTCGGCAGGCTGAACACTGAAGCTTTCTTT
CDR3 protein: CASSFGRLNTEAFF

D gene: .
J gene: TRBJ2-1
V gene: TRBV5-1
clone size: .
CDR3 DNA: TGCGCCAGCAGCTACTTTATTGCCTACAATGAGCAGTTCTTC
CDR3 protein: CASSYFIAYNEQFF

D gene: .
J gene: TRBJ2-3
V gene: TRBV5-4
clone size: .
CDR3 DNA: TGTGCCAGCAGCTGGCTAACTAGCACAGATACGCAGTATTTT
CDR3 protein: CASSWLTSTDTQYF

D gene: .
J gene: TRBJ1-3
V gene: TRBV6-5
clone size: few
CDR3 DNA: TGTGCCAGCACTCGACTCGGTTCCAGAAACACCATATATTTT
CDR3 protein: CASTRLGSRNTIYF

D gene: .
J gene: TRBJ1-2
V gene: TRBV28
clone size: .
CDR3 DNA: TGTGCCAGCAGTTTTCGGGATTGGGATGGCTACACCTTC
CDR3 protein: CASSFRDWDGYTF

D gene: .
J gene: TRBJ2-7
V gene: TRBV30
clone size: few
CDR3 DNA: TGTGCCTGGAGTGTACGGCGGGAGCAGTACTTC
CDR3 protein: CAWSVRREQYF

D gene: .
J gene: TRBJ2-3
V gene: TRBV5-5
clone size: .
CDR3 DNA: TGTGCCAGCAGCACCCTGCAAGATACGCAGTATTTT
CDR3 protein: CASSTLQDTQYF

D gene: TRBD2
J gene: TRBJ2-5
V gene: TRBV7-3
clone size: .
CDR3 DNA: TGTGCCAGCAGTCTAAGACTAGCGGGGATTTCGCGTCAAGAGACCCAGTACTTC
CDR3 protein: CASSLRLAGISRQETQYF

D gene: .
J gene: TRBJ2-3
V gene: TRBV19
clone size: .
CDR3 DNA: TGTGCCAGTAGTTACCGGTCCCCCGGCGCGGATACGCAGTATTTT
CDR3 protein: CASSYRSPGADTQYF

D gene: .
J gene: TRBJ2-1
V gene: TRBV10-3
clone size: once
CDR3 DNA: TGTGCCATCAGTGAGTCGAACGGGAGAAGAGGCAATGAGCAGTTCTTC
CDR3 protein: CAISESNGRRGNEQFF

D gene: .
J gene: TRBJ2-7
V gene: TRBV12-5
clone size: .
CDR3 DNA: TGTGCTAGTGGTTTTAGGGCGGGAAGTGGGGCCTACGAGCAGTACTTC
CDR3 protein: CASGFRAGSGAYEQYF

D gene: .
J gene: TRBJ1-5
V gene: TRBV2
clone size: .
CDR3 DNA: TGTGCCAGCAGCCGGGATAGCAATCAGCCCCAGCATTTT
CDR3 protein: CASSRDSNQPQHF

D gene: .
J gene: TRBJ1-5
V gene: TRBV4-1
clone size: .
CDR3 DNA: TGCGCCAGCAGCCAAGGGGATCGGCAGCCCCAGCATTTT
CDR3 protein: CASSQGDRQPQHF

D gene: .
J gene: TRBJ2-3
V gene: TRBV15
clone size: .
CDR3 DNA: TGTGCCACCAGCAGAGATGCAGGTACCAACACAGATACGCAGTATTTT
CDR3 protein: CATSRDAGTNTDTQYF

D gene: TRBD2
J gene: TRBJ2-1
V gene: TRBV5-1
clone size: once
CDR3 DNA: TGCGCCAGCCAGGTTAGCGGGATCTACAATGAGCAGTTCTTC
CDR3 protein: CASQVSGIYNEQFF

D gene: TRBD1
J gene: TRBJ1-2
V gene: TRBV29-1
clone size: .
CDR3 DNA: TGCAGCGTCGACAGGGATCACTATGGCTACACCTTC
CDR3 protein: CSVDRDHYGYTF

D gene: .
J gene: TRBJ1-1
V gene: TRBV7-6
clone size: .
CDR3 DNA: TGTGCCAGCAGCTCCCCACAGGGAAGGGGGAACACTGAAGCTTTCTTT
CDR3 protein: CASSSPQGRGNTEAFF

D gene: TRBD1
J gene: TRBJ1-5
V gene: TRBV12-5
clone size: .
CDR3 DNA: TGTGCTAGTGGGACAGGGAGTAGCAATCAGCCCCAGCATTTT
CDR3 protein: CASGTGSSNQPQHF

D gene: TRBD1
J gene: TRBJ2-5
V gene: TRBV6-6
clone size: .
CDR3 DNA: TGTGCCAGCCGGGGGACAGGGGGCGGGAGGGCCGAGACCCAGTACTTC
CDR3 protein: CASRGTGGGRAETQYF

D gene: TRBD1
J gene: TRBJ2-5
V gene: TRBV29-1
clone size: once
CDR3 DNA: TGCAGCGTTGAAGGAACAGGGGTGGAGACCCAGTACTTC
CDR3 protein: CSVEGTGVETQYF

D gene: .
J gene: TRBJ2-5
V gene: TRBV5-1
clone size: .
CDR3 DNA: TGCGCCAGCAGCTTGTTTCTCCAAGAGACCCAGTACTTC
CDR3 protein: CASSLFLQETQYF

D gene: .
J gene: TRBJ2-1
V gene: TRBV27
clone size: .
CDR3 DNA: TGTGCCAGCAGTTACACGGGACACACCTACAATGAGCAGTTCTTC
CDR3 protein: CASSYTGHTYNEQFF

D gene: .
J gene: TRBJ2-7
V gene: TRBV28
clone size: .
CDR3 DNA: TGTGCCAGCAGTAACTACAGGGTCGAGCAGTACTTC
CDR3 protein: CASSNYRVEQYF

D gene: .
J gene: TRBJ2-3
V gene: TRBV27
clone size: .
CDR3 DNA: TGTGCCAGCAGAACGACAGATACGCAGTATTTT
CDR3 protein: CASRTTDTQYF

D gene: .
J gene: TRBJ2-2
V gene: TRBV19
clone size: .
CDR3 DNA: TGTGCCAGTAGCGAGACTTCACTCGGGGAGCTGTTTTTT
CDR3 protein: CASSETSLGELFF

D gene: .
J gene: TRBJ2-7
V gene: TRBV28
clone size: .
CDR3 DNA: TGTGCCAGCAGTTTATGGGGACCAGAGATGGGCCAGTACTTC
CDR3 protein: CASSLWGPEMGQYF

D gene: .
J gene: TRBJ1-1
V gene: TRBV20-1
clone size: .
CDR3 DNA: TGCAGTGAAAGGGGGGGAACTGAAGCTTTCTTT
CDR3 protein: CSERGGTEAFF

D gene: .
J gene: TRBJ1-1
V gene: TRBV2
clone size: .
CDR3 DNA: TGTGCCAGCCTTTACACTGAAGCTTTCTTT
CDR3 protein: CASLYTEAFF